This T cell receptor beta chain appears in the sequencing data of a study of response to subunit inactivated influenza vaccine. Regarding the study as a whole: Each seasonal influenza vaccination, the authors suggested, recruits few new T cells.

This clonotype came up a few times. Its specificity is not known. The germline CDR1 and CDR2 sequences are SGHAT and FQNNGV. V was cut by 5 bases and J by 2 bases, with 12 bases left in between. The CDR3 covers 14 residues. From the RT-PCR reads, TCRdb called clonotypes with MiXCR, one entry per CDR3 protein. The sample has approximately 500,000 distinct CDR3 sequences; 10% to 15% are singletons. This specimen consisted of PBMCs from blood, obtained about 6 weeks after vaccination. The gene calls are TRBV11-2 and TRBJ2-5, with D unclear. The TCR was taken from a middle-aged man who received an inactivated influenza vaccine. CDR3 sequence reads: CASSKRPAQETQYF. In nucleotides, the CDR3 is TGTGCCAGCAGCAAAAGGCCAGCACAAGAGACCCAGTACTTC.